This TCR beta chain comes out of a study of T-cell memory formation after mild COVID-19. Points from the study as a whole: Largely, contracting CD4+ clones fell within CM and EM, and contracting CD8+ clones within EMRA. Contracting clones, day 15 to 85, had balanced CD4/CD8, and later expanders favored CD4+.

On this clonotype: Antigen unknown.

One entry per CDR3 protein, called by TCRdb with MiXCR from the 5' RACE reads. The sample contains roughly 200,000 distinct CDR3 sequences, 16% of which appear only once. Germline CDR1 reads GTSNPN; CDR2 reads SVGIG (reference sequence). This CDR3 is 17 amino acids long. The V end lost 0 bases, the J end lost 9 bases, and 21 bases lay between the germline ends. The source material was PBMCs or a T cell subset sorted from them (not recorded which). This receptor was taken from an adult woman who had mild COVID-19 (a few samples of this study predate the infection). Cell type and time point are not known. The rearrangement links TRBV30 to TRBJ1-6; D not resolved. In nucleotides, the CDR3 is TGTGCCTGGAGTGTATATCCGATCGGGGAATGGCTTTCACCCCTCCACTTT. This codes for CAWSVYPIGEWLSPLHF.